The 25 T cell receptor beta chains below all came from one sample that was sequenced in a study of CD8 T cells in Susac syndrome. RNA was extracted with the RNeasy kit, and a quantity of roughly 0.5 to 1 ug was reverse transcribed using random hexamers. One entry per CDR3 protein results from TCRdb running MiXCR on the immunoSEQ multiplex PCR reads. The table records about 210,000 distinct CDR3 sequences, roughly 96% of them present only once. The sample consisted of CD4+ T cells from PBMCs. The receptors here all came from a human donor in good health.

V gene TRBV9 combines with J gene TRBJ1-5; 8 bases are a match to TRBD1. The CDR3 is 14 amino acids. Germline CDR1 and CDR2: SGDLS and YYNGEE. V shed 2 bases and J 7 bases; nucleotides not matched to a gene: 5. This CDR3 reads CASSVTGDGQPQHF. Here the CDR3 DNA reads TGTGCCAGCAGCGTGACAGGGGATGGACAGCCCCAGCATTTT.

The sample holds a few counts of this clonotype. The rearrangement links TRBV6-1 to TRBJ2-7; no reliable D call. The germline gives CDR1 MNHNS, CDR2 SASEGT. With 5 bases removed from V and 5 bases from J, the gap between germline ends came to 10 bases. The CDR3 runs 12 residues. The CDR3, as DNA: TGTGCCAGCAGTTCGTGGAGCAACGAGCAGTACTTC. It translates to CASSSWSNEQYF.

The chain couples TRBV2 to TRBJ2-6, with 12 positions matching TRBD1. Germline CDR1 is SNHLY and CDR2 is FYNNEI. The CDR3 is made up of 16 amino acids. V was pared by 7 bases and J by 3 bases, with 4 bases of the junction left unmatched. CDR3 nucleotides: TGTGCCAGCACTCGGGACAGGGGGCTTGGGGCCAACGTCCTGACTTTC. Residues: CASTRDRGLGANVLTF.

The V gene is TRBV25-1, the J gene TRBJ2-7; 7 bases map to TRBD2. Trimming removed 7 bases from V and 0 bases from J; junction bases left unmatched: 15. The CDR3 runs 17 residues. The germline V gene has CDR1 MGHDK and CDR2 SYGVNS. Here the CDR3 reads CASMGRGDRLASYEQYF. CDR3 bases: TGTGCCAGCATGGGGCGTGGAGACAGACTAGCCTCCTACGAGCAGTACTTC.

This chain uses TRBV20-1 with TRBJ1-6, with 9 bases identical to TRBD1. This CDR3 region has 15 residues. CDR1 and CDR2 from the germline V gene are DFQATT and SNEGSKA (reference sequence). V gave up 0 bases and J gave up 10 bases; unmatched junction bases: 7. CDR3 in amino acids: CSARDLRTGASPLHF. The CDR3 bases are TGCAGTGCTAGAGATCTCAGGACAGGGGCCTCACCCCTCCACTTT.

J is TRBJ2-1 and V is TRBV20-1, with 8 bases identical to TRBD2. After removal of 2 bases from V and 1 base from J, the junction contained 7 bases not matched to a gene. The germline V gene encodes CDR1 DFQATT and CDR2 SNEGSKA (reference sequence). CDR3 length equals 16 residues. CDR3 in amino acids: CSARPVAGLSYNEQFF. The CDR3 bases are TGCAGTGCTAGACCTGTAGCGGGGTTGTCCTACAATGAGCAGTTCTTC.

J is TRBJ1-2 and V is TRBV2; possible D gene TRBD1, 6 bases. The CDR3 has 13 residues. V gave up 10 bases and J gave up 3 bases, with 15 bases separating them. Germline-derived CDR1 and CDR2 are SNHLY and FYNNEI. The CDR3 reads CATSQGIDYGYTF. The CDR3 DNA sequence: TGTGCCACCTCACAGGGTATTGACTATGGCTACACCTTC.

This clonotype came up once. J is TRBJ1-2 and V is TRBV7-9; D is unresolved. Per the germline V gene, CDR1 is SEHNR and CDR2 is FQNEAQ (reference sequence). The CDR3 runs to 11 residues. V gave up 3 bases and J gave up 6 bases, with 5 bases separating them. CDR3 sequence: CASSFSHGYTF. DNA of the CDR3: TGTGCCAGCAGCTTTTCCCATGGCTACACCTTC.

In DNA, the CDR3 is TGCAGCGTTGTAGGGGGGGCGCGTACTGAAGCTTTCTTT. Amino acids: CSVVGGARTEAFF. J is TRBJ1-1 and V is TRBV29-1; D is possibly TRBD1 (6 bases). CDR1 is SQVTM, CDR2 ANQGSEA, per germline. The CDR3 runs to 13 residues. Trimming took 4 bases from V and 5 from J, leaving 14 bases between them. The whole variable domain, remainder taken from reference TRBV29-1 and TRBJ1-1, is SAVISQKPSRDICQRGTSLTIQCQVDSQVTMMFWYRQQPGQSLTLIATANQGSEATYESGFVIDKFPISRPNLTFSTLTVSNMSPEDSSIYLCSVVGGARTEAFFGQGTRLTVV.

The chain employs TRBV7-9 and TRBJ2-1; 8 bases fit TRBD2. Germline assignment: CDR1 SEHNR and CDR2 FQNEAQ (reference sequence). Unmatched junction bases numbered 3, after V lost 3 bases and J lost 2 bases. This CDR3 is built from 15 residues. CDR3 coding DNA: TGTGCCAGCAGCTTCAGCGGGAGTGCCTACAATGAGCAGTTCTTC. Residues: CASSFSGSAYNEQFF. Full variable domain (missing parts from reference TRBV7-9 and TRBJ2-1): DTGVSQNPRHKITKRGQNVTFRCDPISEHNRLYWYRQTLGQGPEFLTYFQNEAQLEKSRLLSDRFSAERPKGSFSTLEIQRTEQGDSAMYLCASSFSGSAYNEQFFGPGTRLTVL.

This chain uses TRBV7-2 with TRBJ2-3, with unresolved D. The CDR3 covers 13 residues. Trimming left V 7 bases short and J 2 bases short, with 10 bases between. From germline, CDR1 is SGHTA and CDR2 FQGNSA. CDR3 sequence reads: CASTSVLTDTQYF. For the CDR3, the DNA is TGTGCCAGCACCAGCGTTCTCACAGATACGCAGTATTTT. The complete variable domain, with remaining parts taken from reference TRBV7-2 and TRBJ2-3, reads GAGVSQSPSNKVTEKGKDVELRCDPISGHTALYWYRQSLGQGLEFLIYFQGNSAPDKSGLPSDRFSAERTGGSVSTLTIQRTQQEDSAVYLCASTSVLTDTQYFGPGTRLTVL.

This chain links TRBV5-6 with TRBJ2-5; D assignment may be TRBD1 or TRBD2 (5 bases each). There are 16 residues in the CDR3. V gave up 4 bases and J gave up 0 bases, with 16 bases separating them. Germline V gene lookup returns CDR1 SGHDT and CDR2 YYEEEE. CDR3 residues: CASSPVLAGYQETQYF. DNA for the CDR3: TGTGCCAGCAGCCCAGTCCTAGCAGGGTACCAAGAGACCCAGTACTTC.

V usage is TRBV9 and J usage is TRBJ2-7; the D gene is possibly TRBD2 (6 bases). Germline assignment: CDR1 SGDLS and CDR2 YYNGEE. The V end lost 4 bases, the J end lost 7 bases, and 15 bases lay between the germline ends. The CDR3 runs 13 residues. For the CDR3, the DNA is TGTGCCAGCAGCTATGACTCCGCGGGGGAGCAGTACTTC. Protein: CASSYDSAGEQYF.

The chain joins TRBV20-1 to TRBJ1-5, with unresolved D. CDR3 length equals 14 residues. V dropped 3 bases and J dropped 2 bases, with 11 bases sitting between them. Germline V gene data show CDR1 as DFQATT and CDR2 as SNEGSKA (reference sequence). The CDR3 DNA sequence: TGCAGTGCTAGTACGGGTAGGGGCAATCAGCCCCAGCATTTT. Translated, it gives CSASTGRGNQPQHF.

The CDR3, as DNA: TGTGCCACCGGGCGTGACATCTCCTACGCGCAGTACGTC. This encodes CATGRDISYAQYV. V usage is TRBV15 and J usage is TRBJ2-7; D remains unclear. Germline CDR1 and CDR2: LNHNV and YYDKDF (reference sequence). The CDR3 runs to 13 residues.

As DNA, the CDR3 is TGTGCCAGCAGCTTGAAGACTAGCATGGTATGGCAGTTCTTC. Amino acid sequence: CASSLKTSMVWQFF. The V call is TRBV5-6, the J call TRBJ2-1; 7 positions match TRBD2. Germline CDR1 is SGHDT and CDR2 is YYEEEE. J lost 12 bases, V lost 1 base, and 10 bases had no gene match. The CDR3 runs 14 residues.

CDR3 loop: CASSHPSGQETQYF. The CDR3 DNA sequence: TGTGCCAGCAGTCACCCCTCAGGACAAGAGACCCAGTACTTC. J is TRBJ2-5 and V is TRBV7-2; D is ambiguous. Germline values: CDR1 SGHTA, CDR2 FQGNSA. Trimming stripped 6 bases from V and 2 bases from J, with 13 bases between. The CDR3 is made up of 14 amino acids.

The table lists this clonotype with a few counts. The chain combines TRBV15 with TRBJ2-3, with 7 bases lining up with TRBD2. The trim removed 5 bases at V and 0 bases at J, leaving 2 bases unmatched. The germline gives CDR1 LNHNV, CDR2 YYDKDF (reference sequence). This CDR3 comprises 14 residues. The CDR3 nucleotides read TGTGCCACCAGCGGGACTATCAGCACAGATACGCAGTATTTT. It translates to CATSGTISTDTQYF.

The genes are TRBV5-6 and TRBJ2-5; D is undetermined. Germline loops: CDR1 SGHDT, CDR2 YYEEEE. This CDR3 has 13 residues. Trimming pared 3 bases from V and 5 bases from J, leaving 11 bases between. The DNA of the CDR3 is TGTGCCAGCAGCTGGGGTCGAACCGAGACCCAGTACTTC. Its translation is CASSWGRTETQYF.

The chain has TRBV13 and TRBJ1-6, with D perhaps TRBD1 (6 bases). V was pared by 5 bases and J by 6 bases, with 11 bases between. This CDR3 region has 14 residues. Germline V CDR1 and CDR2: PRHDT, FYEKMQ (reference sequence). CDR3 coding DNA: TGTGCCAGCAGCAATACAGGGCTTAATTCACCCCTCCACTTT. This encodes CASSNTGLNSPLHF.

The CDR3 loop reads CASTGLTSNQPQHF. Written as DNA, the CDR3 is TGTGCCAGTACCGGGCTCACGAGCAATCAGCCCCAGCATTTT. This chain uses TRBV19 with TRBJ1-5; D unclear. Germline CDR1 and CDR2: LNHDA and SQIVND (reference sequence). The CDR3 sequence is 14 residues long. V lost 7 bases to trimming and J lost 1 base, with 11 bases between them.

This rearrangement joins TRBV7-8 to TRBJ2-1, with D perhaps TRBD1 or TRBD2 (6 bases each). Trimming shortened V by 11 bases and J by 0 bases, and 14 bases separated the two germline ends. The CDR3 length is 14 residues. CDR1 and CDR2 (germline): SGHVS, FQNEAQ. The CDR3 loop is CAGGRPSSYNEQFF. The CDR3 DNA follows: TGTGCCGGGGGGCGCCCGAGCTCCTACAATGAGCAGTTCTTC.

The chain has TRBV29-1 and TRBJ2-5; 7 nucleotides align to TRBD2. The CDR3 extends over 15 amino acids. The V and J ends lost 5 bases and 4 bases, in that order; junction bases with no gene match: 13. Germline V gives CDR1 SQVTM, CDR2 ANQGSEA. CDR3 residues: CSVRSSGLGRETQYF. The CDR3 DNA reads TGCAGCGTTCGGAGTAGCGGGCTGGGGAGAGAGACCCAGTACTTC. The variable domain in full, completed from reference TRBV29-1 and TRBJ2-5, reads SAVISQKPSRDICQRGTSLTIQCQVDSQVTMMFWYRQQPGQSLTLIATANQGSEATYESGFVIDKFPISRPNLTFSTLTVSNMSPEDSSIYLCSVRSSGLGRETQYFGPGTRLLVL.

This chain connects TRBV9 to TRBJ2-3; either TRBD1 or TRBD2 may fit D (6 bases each). Germline V gene sequence: CDR1 SGDLS, CDR2 YYNGEE. Trimming shortened V by 2 bases and J by 0 bases, and 13 bases separated the two germline ends. The CDR3 length is 16 residues. CDR3 region: CASSVLVGGSTDTQYF. CDR3 nucleotide sequence: TGTGCCAGCAGCGTCCTTGTAGGGGGGAGCACAGATACGCAGTATTTT.

This sequence joins TRBV12-3 or TRBV12-4 and TRBJ1-5; 7 bases are a match to TRBD1. The trim removed 5 bases at V and 7 bases at J, leaving 5 bases unmatched. The CDR3 totals 13 residues. CDR3 amino acids: CASSQGVWQPQHF. The CDR3 coding sequence is TGTGCCAGCAGTCAGGGGGTATGGCAGCCCCAGCATTTT.